These 10 T cell receptor beta chains came from one sample sequenced in a study of blood T cells in healthy people across ages. Through a sample-barcoded 5' primer and a J-beta primer mix, a second PCR was run for roughly 7 to 11 cycles. In TCRdb, the 5' RACE reads were re-called with MiXCR into one record per CDR3 protein. The table records about 800,000 distinct CDR3 sequences, 20% to 25% of them present only once. These same records also appear under a second study, on T cells of mothers and their children.

Material: blood. These receptors originate from a boy aged 5-17 years in good health.

The rearrangement uses TRBV29-1 and TRBJ2-7, with D possibly matching TRBD1 (5 bases). CDR3 size: 13 residues. V gave up 2 bases and J gave up 3 bases, with 11 bases separating them. Germline V gene lookup returns CDR1 SQVTM and CDR2 ANQGSEA. The CDR3 DNA is TGCAGCGTTGAAACCTCAGACAGCTACGAGCAGTACTTC. This encodes CSVETSDSYEQYF.

This clonotype was counted only a few times. V usage is TRBV2 and J usage is TRBJ2-1; 8 positions match TRBD1. The germline CDR1 and CDR2 sequences are SNHLY and FYNNEI. V gave up 3 bases and J gave up 9 bases; unmatched junction bases: 4. CDR3 length: 13 residues. CDR3 sequence (DNA): TGTGCCAGCAGTGACGGACAGGGCGGTGAGCAGTTCTTC. Translated, it gives CASSDGQGGEQFF.

This chain joins TRBV29-1 and TRBJ1-1, with 8 bases that match TRBD1. The ends lost 2 bases at V and 11 bases at J; junction bases unmatched: 4. The V gene's germline CDR1 is SQVTM and CDR2 ANQGSEA. The CDR3 consists of 11 residues. This chain's CDR3 is CSVETTGDAFF. The CDR3, as DNA: TGCAGCGTTGAAACGACAGGGGATGCTTTCTTT.

In this sample, this clonotype turned up many times. The gene calls are TRBV12-3 or TRBV12-4 and TRBJ2-1; 7 positions match TRBD2. The CDR3 extends over 11 amino acids. The ends lost 4 bases at V and 9 bases at J; junction bases unmatched: 0. The CDR3 DNA follows: TGTGCCAGCAGTTCGGGAGGTGAGCAGTTCTTC. It translates to CASSSGGEQFF.

The rearrangement joins TRBV20-1 to TRBJ2-5, with D possibly TRBD2 on 5 matching bases. The CDR3 is 12 amino acids. Germline V gene data show CDR1 as DFQATT and CDR2 as SNEGSKA (reference sequence). Trimming removed 3 bases at V and 3 bases at J, with 8 bases between. CDR3 coding DNA: TGCAGTGCTAGTACCGGGGAAGAGACCCAGTACTTC. As protein: CSASTGEETQYF.

This clonotype was picked up a small number of times. The chain has TRBV5-1 and TRBJ1-4, with D possibly matching TRBD1 (6 bases). The CDR3 extends over 13 amino acids. With 2 bases removed from V and 10 bases from J, the gap between germline ends came to 12 bases. The germline gives CDR1 SGHRS, CDR2 YFSETQ. CDR3 nucleotide sequence: TGCGCCAGCAGCTTCGACAGGCCAGGAAAACTGTTTTTT. Translated, it gives CASSFDRPGKLFF.

The chain is built from TRBV20-1 and TRBJ2-5; maybe TRBD1 (6 bases). The V end lost 5 bases, the J end lost 1 base, and 8 bases lay between the germline ends. The CDR3 runs to 12 residues. Germline loops: CDR1 DFQATT, CDR2 SNEGSKA (reference sequence). The CDR3 sequence: CSARQVQETQYF. In nucleotides, the CDR3 is TGCAGTGCTCGACAGGTCCAAGAGACCCAGTACTTC.

This chain joins TRBV5-1 and TRBJ2-7; the D gene could be TRBD1 or TRBD2 (5 bases each). The CDR3 is made up of 16 amino acids. Germline assignment: CDR1 SGHRS and CDR2 YFSETQ. Trimming left V 2 bases short and J 0 bases short, with 15 bases between. CDR3 loop: CASSFQPGRDSYEQYF. The DNA of the CDR3 is TGCGCCAGCAGCTTCCAACCGGGACGGGACTCCTACGAGCAGTACTTC.

In this sample, this clonotype turned up a few times. This chain uses TRBV6-2 or TRBV6-3 with TRBJ2-3, with unresolved D. Germline CDR1 reads MNHEY; CDR2 reads SVGEGT. Deletions cut 2 bases from V and 2 bases from J, with 5 bases between. The CDR3 runs to 13 residues. The CDR3 reads CASSYTHTDTQYF. CDR3 in DNA: TGTGCCAGCAGTTACACACACACAGATACGCAGTATTTT.

The chain couples TRBV20-1 to TRBJ2-7; tentative D call: TRBD2 (6 bases). The V gene lost 5 bases and the J gene lost 7 bases, with 18 bases spanning the gap. Per the germline V gene, CDR1 is DFQATT and CDR2 is SNEGSKA (reference sequence). The CDR3 spans 13 residues. CDR3 DNA sequence: TGCAGTGCTGCCCGGACTAATCTGAGGGAGCAGTACTTC. This translates into CSAARTNLREQYF.